Presented here are 7 T cell receptor beta chains from one specimen sequenced in a study of T cell responses to AZD1222 COVID-19 vaccine. Here immunoSEQ multiplex PCR was the method, and the copy in TCRdb shows in-frame clones only, minus some. The sample shows more than 95,000 clones, 90% of them seen only once. Sample: peripheral blood, taken on day 0 of AZD1222 vaccination. These receptors originate from an adult in good health.

The V and J genes are TRBV5-1 and TRBJ2-1, with D unclear. The V gene lost 0 bases and the J gene lost 5 bases, with 9 bases spanning the gap. The CDR3 runs 14 residues. The germline V gene has CDR1 SGHRS and CDR2 YFSETQ. CDR3 sequence (DNA): TGCGCCAGCAGCTTGGGGACGGTCAACAATGAGCAGTTCTTC. Protein product: CASSLGTVNNEQFF. Using reference TRBV5-1 and TRBJ2-1 for the parts outside the CDR3, the full variable domain is KAGVTQTPRYLIKTRGQQVTLSCSPISGHRSVSWYQQTPGQGLQFLFEYFSETQRNKGNFPGRFSGRQFSNSRSEMNVSTLELGDSALYLCASSLGTVNNEQFFGPGTRLTVL.

This clone was seen a few times. This chain connects TRBV6-5 to TRBJ2-5; D is unresolved. V lost 7 bases, J lost 0 bases, and 15 bases lay in between. Germline loops: CDR1 MNHEY, CDR2 SVGAGI. This CDR3 has 15 amino acids. The CDR3 nucleotides read TGTGCCAGCAAGAGTACCTCAGGAAACCAAGAGACCCAGTACTTC. This encodes CASKSTSGNQETQYF.

This rearrangement joins TRBV3-1 (or the pseudogene TRBV3-2) to TRBJ2-4; no definite D call. The V end lost 4 bases, the J end lost 9 bases, and 13 bases lay between the germline ends. Germline assignment: CDR1 LGHDT and CDR2 YNNKEL (reference sequence). CDR3 length: 13 amino acids. The DNA for the CDR3 is TGTGCCAGCAGCCCCCCGGGCCAAAGCATTCAGTACTTC. It codes for CASSPPGQSIQYF.

The rearrangement links TRBV19 to TRBJ1-1; D unclear. The V end was cut by 5 bases, the J end by 1 base, with 26 bases between. CDR1 LNHDA and CDR2 SQIVND come from the germline V gene (reference sequence). The CDR3 totals 19 residues. CDR3 sequence: CASSPHVWTANLKNTEAFF. CDR3 bases: TGTGCCAGTAGTCCCCACGTCTGGACTGCCAACCTCAAGAACACTGAAGCTTTCTTT. Looking up the rest from reference TRBV19 and TRBJ1-1 gives the full variable domain: DGGITQSPKYLFRKEGQNVTLSCEQNLNHDAMYWYRQDPGQGLRLIYYSQIVNDFQKGDIAEGYSVSREKKESFPLTVTSAQKNPTAFYLCASSPHVWTANLKNTEAFFGQGTRLTVV.

V usage is TRBV24-1 and J usage is TRBJ1-4; 7 bases are a match to TRBD1. Germline CDR1 is KGHDR and CDR2 is SFDVKD. The junction had 5 bases not matched to a gene; V was cut back by 2 bases and J by 6 bases. The CDR3 loop spans 15 amino acids. The CDR3 nucleotides read TGTGCCACCAGTGATTCCACCAGGGGGGATGAAAAACTGTTTTTT. The encoded protein is CATSDSTRGDEKLFF.

This chain uses TRBV6-1 with TRBJ1-5; tentatively, D is TRBD1 (5 bases). V shed 4 bases and J shed 4 bases, with 17 bases lying between them. Germline CDR1 MNHNS, CDR2 SASEGT. This CDR3 has 16 residues. CDR3 nucleotides: TGTGCCAGCAGTGGACAGTGGGTGTCGGGGAATCAGCCCCAGCATTTT. Amino acid sequence: CASSGQWVSGNQPQHF.

The chain carries TRBV27 and TRBJ2-3; weak D call: TRBD1 (6 bases). The CDR3 length is 18 residues. Germline assignment: CDR1 MNHEY and CDR2 SMNVEV (reference sequence). V was trimmed by 8 bases and J by 2 bases, leaving 26 bases between them. The CDR3 protein is CASVPTHGTLLFTDTQYF. The DNA for the CDR3 is TGTGCCAGCGTACCCACCCACGGGACACTTCTTTTCACAGATACGCAGTATTTT.